This is a list of T cell receptor beta chains from one sample in a study of shared clonotypes between healthy human individuals. TCRdb keeps only in-frame clones here, not all; method: immunoSEQ multiplex PCR. The sample holds more than 2 million clones, over 85% seen once. The sequenced material came from naive CD4+ T cells sorted from blood. The source of these receptors is a young man in good health. Each CDR3 is given with its conserved first and last residue. A D gene is named only where the DNA matches it firmly. Where a row states a size, it is once, few, many or the class of an expanded clone; other rows omit it.

V gene,clone size,D gene,J gene,CDR3 protein,CDR3 DNA
TRBV30,.,TRBD1,TRBJ1-2,CAWSGQGARFGGYTF,TGTGCCTGGAGTGGACAGGGGGCGAGGTTCGGTGGCTACACCTTC
TRBV9,.,TRBD2,TRBJ2-7,CASSVSGSLAHEQYF,TGTGCCAGCAGCGTTAGCGGGAGTTTGGCCCACGAGCAGTACTTC
TRBV10-3,.,.,TRBJ2-5,CAISHGAEGETQYF,TGTGCCATCAGCCATGGGGCTGAAGGGGAGACCCAGTACTTC
TRBV9,.,TRBD2,TRBJ2-1,CASSVMGLATNNEQFF,TGTGCCAGCAGCGTAATGGGACTAGCGACAAACAATGAGCAGTTCTTC
TRBV11-3,.,.,TRBJ2-3,CASSFDGQGGDTQYF,TGTGCCAGCAGCTTCGACGGACAAGGGGGAGATACGCAGTATTTT
TRBV18,.,.,TRBJ1-4,CASSTATNEKLFF,TGTGCCAGCTCCACAGCGACTAATGAAAAACTGTTTTTT
TRBV19,.,.,TRBJ2-7,CASSPNYEQYF,TGTGCCAGTAGTCCAAACTACGAGCAGTACTTC
TRBV5-4,.,.,TRBJ2-7,CASSLGRYYEQYF,TGTGCCAGCAGCTTGGGGCGGTACTACGAGCAGTACTTC
TRBV5-4,.,.,TRBJ1-4,CASSLTGTKNEKLFF,TGTGCCAGCAGCTTGACCGGGACAAAAAATGAAAAACTGTTTTTT
TRBV7-2,.,TRBD1,TRBJ1-6,CASSLAASGGFNSPLHF,TGTGCCAGCAGCTTAGCGGCGTCAGGGGGCTTTAATTCACCCCTCCACTTT
TRBV6-6,.,.,TRBJ1-4,CASSYSSTGNEKLFF,TGTGCCAGCAGTTACTCTTCGACTGGGAATGAAAAACTGTTTTTT
TRBV19,.,.,TRBJ1-2,CASSIGQINYGYTF,TGTGCCAGTAGTATCGGACAGATTAACTATGGCTACACCTTC
TRBV5-6,.,TRBD1,TRBJ1-3,CASSQVGTGAGNTIYF,TGTGCCAGCAGCCAAGTCGGGACAGGGGCTGGAAACACCATATATTTT
TRBV6-1,once,TRBD2,TRBJ2-3,CASSASSGTSTDTQYF,TGTGCCAGCAGTGCTTCTAGCGGAACTAGCACAGATACGCAGTATTTT
TRBV5-8,.,TRBD1,TRBJ1-4,CASSLGLTGAATNEKLFF,TGTGCCAGCAGCTTGGGATTGACAGGGGCTGCGACTAATGAAAAACTGTTTTTT
TRBV9,.,TRBD2,TRBJ2-7,CASSVDSGGTYEQYF,TGTGCCAGCAGCGTAGACAGCGGGGGCACTTACGAGCAGTACTTC
TRBV13,.,.,TRBJ1-2,CASSLGQWNYGYTF,TGTGCCAGCAGCTTAGGCCAGTGGAACTATGGCTACACCTTC
TRBV27,.,TRBD2,TRBJ2-3,CAIRTRLAGGRGDTQYF,TGTGCCATTCGGACAAGACTAGCGGGGGGGCGGGGAGATACGCAGTATTTT
TRBV7-9,.,.,TRBJ2-3,CASSLIRSDADTQYF,TGTGCCAGCAGCTTAATTCGAAGCGATGCAGATACGCAGTATTTT
TRBV18,.,TRBD1,TRBJ1-2,CASSPQDRDYGYTF,TGTGCCAGCTCACCCCAGGACAGGGACTATGGCTACACCTTC
TRBV28,.,.,TRBJ1-1,CASSLQTDMNTEAFF,TGTGCCAGCAGCCTACAAACTGATATGAACACTGAAGCTTTCTTT
TRBV10-3,.,TRBD1,TRBJ2-7,CASSSRTGYEQYF,TGTGCCAGCAGTTCGAGGACAGGCTACGAGCAGTACTTC
TRBV5-6,.,TRBD1,TRBJ1-2,CASSLVTGGATGYTF,TGTGCCAGCAGCTTGGTCACAGGGGGCGCAACCGGCTACACCTTC
TRBV4-1,.,TRBD2,TRBJ2-3,CASSQAGTSGNTDTQYF,TGCGCCAGCAGCCAGGCCGGGACTAGCGGGAACACAGATACGCAGTATTTT